At least ten counts were recorded for the clone carrying this T cell receptor beta chain. Its antigen is currently unknown. The germline CDR1 and CDR2 sequences are MGHRA and YSYEKL. The length of the CDR3 is 19 residues. V trimming: 0 bases; J trimming: 12 bases; junction bases outside the gene matches: 20. Time point meaning: patch test 1, 2 weeks after DPC sensitization. The treatment is: therapeutic diphenylcyclopropenone sensitization with weekly scalp DPC. Methods used by the authors: Sample TCR counts, which ranged from about 20,000 to 690,600, had a median of roughly 99,000. TCRdb itself ran the RACE reads through MiXCR, one entry per CDR3 protein. The V and J calls and clone size are TCRdb's, not the authors'. The repertoire holds around 77,000 distinct CDR3 sequences, with about 9.4% as singletons. The data derive from a study of human T cells and chemical hapten exposure. Points from the study as a whole: Expanded TCRs showed more large CDR3 clusters than pre-sensitization or healthy control sets.

The gene calls are TRBV4-1 and TRBJ2-1; TRBD2 matches at 10 bases. This TCR derives from a woman in her thirties or forties with alopecia areata. Some clones in this sample may be carry-over from other donors' samples. This specimen was whole blood, taken in connection with sensitization to the hapten diphenylcyclopropenone (DPC). CDR3: CASSQDPASGGAVGGGQFF. In DNA, the CDR3 is TGCGCCAGCAGCCAAGATCCCGCCAGCGGGGGGGCGGTCGGCGGGGGGCAGTTCTTC.